Sequencing of this T cell receptor beta chain was carried out in a study of technical replicates of blood from several donors. Trimming removed 4 bases from V and 7 bases from J, with 19 bases in between. Germline values: CDR1 SEHNR, CDR2 FQNEAQ (reference sequence). CDR3 length equals 15 residues. Sequenced by immunoSEQ multiplex PCR; TCRdb stores in-frame clones only, minus some. Among some 80,000 clones listed, nearly 98% were seen once. This sequence was found in a human donor in good health. Sequenced: T cells isolated from PBMCs. V is TRBV7-9 and J is TRBJ2-5, with a possible D match to TRBD2 (6 bases). CDR3 DNA: TGTGCCAGCAGCTCACCCAACGCGGGGACGGGGACCCAGTACTTC. This gives the protein CASSSPNAGTGTQYF.